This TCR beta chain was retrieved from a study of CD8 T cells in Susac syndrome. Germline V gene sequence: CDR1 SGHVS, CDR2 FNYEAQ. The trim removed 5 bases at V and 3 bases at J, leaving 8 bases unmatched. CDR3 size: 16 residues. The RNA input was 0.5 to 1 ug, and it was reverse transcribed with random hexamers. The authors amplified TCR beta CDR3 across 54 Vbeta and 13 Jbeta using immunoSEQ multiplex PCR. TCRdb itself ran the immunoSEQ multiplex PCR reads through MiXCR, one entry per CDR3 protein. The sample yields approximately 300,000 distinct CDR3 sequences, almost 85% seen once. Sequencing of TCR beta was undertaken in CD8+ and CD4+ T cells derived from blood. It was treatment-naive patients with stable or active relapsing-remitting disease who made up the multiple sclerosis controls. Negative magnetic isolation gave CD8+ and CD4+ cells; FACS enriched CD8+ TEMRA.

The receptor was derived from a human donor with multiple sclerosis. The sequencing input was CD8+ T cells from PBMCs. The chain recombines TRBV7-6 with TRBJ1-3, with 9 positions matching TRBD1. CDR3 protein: CASSLPQGASGNTIYF. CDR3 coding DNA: TGTGCCAGCAGCCTCCCACAGGGGGCCAGTGGAAACACCATATATTTT.